A selection of T cell receptor beta chains follows, all from one sample in a study of lymphopenia after photon versus proton radiotherapy. Assay used: immunoSEQ multiplex PCR; TCRdb lists only in-frame clones, some missing. The sample lists 39,000 or so clones, 92% seen once, with roughly 15% in the top ten. The sample was peripheral blood, taken from a patient treated with photon-based radiotherapy. These receptors were taken from a man between 60 and 75 years old with cholangiocarcinoma. Both conserved end residues are part of each CDR3. Fields, in order: V gene, CDR3 length, clone size, D gene, J gene, CDR3 protein, CDR3 DNA. A D gene is named only where the DNA matches it firmly. Size values are once, few and many counts, or a class for expanded clones, and some rows have none.

TRBV9	16	NA	TRBD1	TRBJ1-2	CASSVAPDRASYGYTF	TGTGCCAGCAGCGTCGCCCCGGACAGGGCATCCTATGGCTACACCTTC
TRBV19	12	NA	NA	TRBJ2-7	CASRGDSYEQYF	TGTGCCAGCAGGGGGGATTCCTACGAGCAGTACTTC
TRBV5-1	13	once	NA	TRBJ2-7	CASSPGHSYEQYF	TGCGCCAGCAGCCCCGGGCACTCCTACGAGCAGTACTTC
TRBV7-3	16	NA	TRBD2	TRBJ2-2	CASSLNSGEITGELFF	TGTGCCAGCAGCTTGAATAGCGGGGAGATCACCGGGGAGCTGTTTTTT
TRBV7-2	16	NA	TRBD1	TRBJ2-5	CASSLARTGGRETQYF	TGTGCCAGCAGCTTAGCGCGCACAGGGGGCCGGGAGACCCAGTACTTC
TRBV5-6	16	NA	NA	TRBJ1-3	CASSSPTAGSGNTIYF	TGTGCCAGCAGCTCCCCGACGGCCGGCTCTGGAAACACCATATATTTT
TRBV6-5	13	NA	TRBD1	TRBJ1-2	CASSIDRDYGYTF	TGTGCCAGCAGTATTGACAGGGACTATGGCTACACCTTC
TRBV28	14	NA	TRBD1	TRBJ1-6	CASSLPGTGSPLHF	TGTGCCAGCAGTTTACCCGGGACAGGGTCACCCCTCCACTTT
TRBV19	12	NA	NA	TRBJ2-3	CASSINADTQYF	TGTGCCAGTAGTATAAACGCAGATACGCAGTATTTT
TRBV7-2	15	NA	TRBD2	TRBJ2-1	CASRRTSGSYNEQFF	TGTGCCAGCAGGCGGACTAGCGGCTCCTACAATGAGCAGTTCTTC
TRBV9	14	NA	NA	TRBJ1-1	CASSVGLFDTEAFF	TGTGCCAGCAGCGTAGGCTTATTCGACACTGAAGCTTTCTTT
TRBV6-5	14	NA	NA	TRBJ2-3	CASSYRLVTDTQYF	TGTGCCAGCAGTTATAGACTAGTAACAGATACGCAGTATTTT
TRBV5-1	16	NA	TRBD2	TRBJ2-1	CASSLGTSGAYNEQFF	TGCGCCAGCAGCCTAGGGACTAGCGGAGCTTACAATGAGCAGTTCTTC
TRBV6-6	15	once	TRBD2	TRBJ2-3	CASSRTSGMSDTQYF	TGTGCCAGCAGTAGGACTAGCGGGATGTCAGATACGCAGTATTTT
TRBV9	11	once	NA	TRBJ2-1	CASSVNNEQFF	TGTGCCAGCAGCGTCAACAATGAGCAGTTCTTC
TRBV2	15	NA	TRBD2	TRBJ2-2	CASKSSGWNTGELFF	TGTGCCAGCAAGTCTAGCGGGTGGAACACCGGGGAGCTGTTTTTT
TRBV28	12	NA	NA	TRBJ1-1	CASTVIQREAFF	TGTGCCAGCACCGTAATCCAGAGAGAAGCTTTCTTT
TRBV29-1	13	NA	NA	TRBJ1-3	CSVLAPSGNTIYF	TGCAGCGTCTTGGCCCCTTCTGGAAACACCATATATTTT
TRBV29-1	14	NA	NA	TRBJ2-3	CSVELAYHTDTQYF	TGCAGCGTAGAGCTAGCCTACCACACAGATACGCAGTATTTT
TRBV6-1	16	NA	NA	TRBJ1-1	CASSEASGSRWTEAFF	TGTGCCAGCAGTGAAGCGTCCGGCTCCCGTTGGACTGAAGCTTTCTTT
TRBV4-1	16	NA	TRBD2	TRBJ2-7	CASSPGGTRRLYEQYF	TGCGCCAGCAGCCCTGGCGGGACTAGAAGGCTCTACGAGCAGTACTTC
TRBV27	16	NA	TRBD2	TRBJ2-7	CASSSGLAGESYEQYF	TGTGCCAGCAGTTCGGGACTAGCGGGAGAGTCCTACGAGCAGTACTTC
TRBV28	16	NA	TRBD1	TRBJ2-2	CASSLSGGPSTGELFF	TGTGCCAGCAGTTTATCAGGGGGCCCTAGCACCGGGGAGCTGTTTTTT
TRBV28	16	once	NA	TRBJ1-2	CASSTSSGEQSYGYTF	TGTGCCAGCAGTACCTCGTCAGGGGAGCAGTCTTATGGCTACACCTTC
TRBV18	15	NA	TRBD1	TRBJ1-1	CASSPQGARDTEAFF	TGTGCCAGCTCACCACAGGGGGCGAGGGACACTGAAGCTTTCTTT
TRBV11-3	15	NA	NA	TRBJ2-2	CASSLAGANTGELFF	TGTGCCAGCAGCTTAGCGGGAGCGAACACCGGGGAGCTGTTTTTT
TRBV7-2	14	NA	NA	TRBJ1-6	CASSSGTRGSPLHF	TGTGCCAGCAGCTCCGGGACCCGGGGTTCACCCCTCCACTTT
TRBV19	13	NA	NA	TRBJ2-2	CASPDRNTGELFF	TGTGCCAGCCCGGACAGGAACACCGGGGAGCTGTTTTTT
TRBV11-2	16	NA	TRBD1	TRBJ2-2	CASSLVGTGNTGELFF	TGTGCCAGCAGCTTAGTTGGGACAGGGAACACCGGGGAGCTGTTTTTT
TRBV6-5	13	NA	NA	TRBJ1-2	CASSYSTRDGYTF	TGTGCCAGCAGTTACTCGACCAGGGACGGCTACACCTTC
TRBV6-1	15	NA	TRBD1	TRBJ1-2	CASRDSGGANYGYTF	TGTGCCAGCAGAGATTCAGGGGGCGCTAACTATGGCTACACCTTC
TRBV19	14	once	TRBD1	TRBJ2-7	CASSQQGASYEQYF	TGTGCCAGTAGCCAACAGGGGGCATCATACGAGCAGTACTTC
TRBV5-1	15	NA	TRBD1	TRBJ1-3	CASRGGTGFGNTIYF	TGCGCCAGCAGAGGAGGGACAGGTTTTGGAAACACCATATATTTT
TRBV5-1	16	NA	NA	TRBJ2-2	CASSLTGTSNTGELFF	TGCGCCAGCAGCTTGACAGGAACCTCGAACACCGGGGAGCTGTTTTTT
TRBV5-4	14	NA	NA	TRBJ2-7	CASSPMGTLDEQYF	TGTGCCAGCAGCCCAATGGGGACCCTCGACGAGCAGTACTTC
TRBV10-2	14	NA	NA	TRBJ1-5	CASRKHNSNQPQHF	TGCGCCAGCAGGAAACACAATAGCAATCAGCCCCAGCATTTT
TRBV7-2	16	NA	NA	TRBJ2-2	CASSLVGAGNTGELFF	TGTGCCAGCAGCTTAGTTGGGGCAGGGAACACCGGGGAGCTGTTTTTT
TRBV5-6	16	NA	NA	TRBJ2-1	CASSLAGTSRNNEQFF	TGTGCCAGCAGCTTGGCCGGGACTTCCAGAAACAATGAGCAGTTCTTC
TRBV7-9	14	NA	NA	TRBJ2-5	CASSVVVAEETQYF	TGTGCCAGCAGCGTAGTGGTAGCGGAAGAGACCCAGTACTTC
TRBV11-3	14	NA	NA	TRBJ2-2	CASRPSGNTGELFF	TGTGCCAGCAGGCCCAGCGGGAACACCGGGGAGCTGTTTTTT
TRBV9	14	NA	NA	TRBJ1-4	CASSVAATNEKLFF	TGTGCCAGCAGCGTAGCTGCAACTAATGAAAAACTGTTTTTT
TRBV28	15	NA	TRBD2	TRBJ2-7	CASSLGGVSRYEQYF	TGTGCCAGCAGTTTAGGGGGGGTCTCTCGCTACGAGCAGTACTTC
TRBV7-2	15	NA	TRBD1	TRBJ1-5	CASSWDRDSNQPQHF	TGTGCCAGCAGCTGGGACAGGGATAGCAATCAGCCCCAGCATTTT
TRBV5-4	15	NA	NA	TRBJ1-3	CASSLVGVGGNTIYF	TGTGCCAGCAGCTTGGTAGGGGTAGGCGGAAACACCATATATTTT
TRBV18	15	NA	NA	TRBJ1-1	CASSPQGGSNTEAFF	TGTGCCAGCTCACCTCAAGGGGGGTCGAACACTGAAGCTTTCTTT
TRBV28	15	once	TRBD1	TRBJ1-2	CASHGVTGLDYGYTF	TGTGCCAGCCACGGAGTGACAGGGTTGGACTATGGCTACACCTTC
TRBV7-2	12	NA	NA	TRBJ2-7	CASSLAGIEQYF	TGTGCCAGCAGCTTAGCTGGGATCGAGCAGTACTTC
TRBV11-3	14	once	NA	TRBJ2-3	CASSGRTGTDTQYF	TGTGCCAGCAGCGGAAGGACAGGCACAGATACGCAGTATTTT
TRBV18	13	NA	NA	TRBJ2-7	CASSPIRTDEQYF	TGTGCCAGCTCACCCATTCGAACAGACGAGCAGTACTTC
TRBV11-2	17	NA	NA	TRBJ1-3	CASSLGRGSYSGNTIYF	TGTGCCAGCAGCTTAGGAAGGGGCTCCTACTCTGGAAACACCATATATTTT
TRBV19	15	NA	NA	TRBJ1-5	CASSIPWGVRQPQHF	TGTGCCAGTAGTATCCCCTGGGGGGTGCGACAGCCCCAGCATTTT
TRBV7-9	19	NA	TRBD1	TRBJ2-2	CASRDPGQGIFFNTGELFF	TGTGCCAGCAGAGACCCGGGACAGGGTATTTTCTTTAACACCGGGGAGCTGTTTTTT
TRBV28	16	NA	TRBD1	TRBJ2-7	CASSLPTTGTGASKYF	TGTGCCAGCAGCCTACCAACCACCGGGACAGGGGCCTCTAAGTACTTC
TRBV15	16	NA	NA	TRBJ2-3	CATSREYGGSTDTQYF	TGTGCCACCAGCAGAGAGTACGGAGGTAGCACAGATACGCAGTATTTT